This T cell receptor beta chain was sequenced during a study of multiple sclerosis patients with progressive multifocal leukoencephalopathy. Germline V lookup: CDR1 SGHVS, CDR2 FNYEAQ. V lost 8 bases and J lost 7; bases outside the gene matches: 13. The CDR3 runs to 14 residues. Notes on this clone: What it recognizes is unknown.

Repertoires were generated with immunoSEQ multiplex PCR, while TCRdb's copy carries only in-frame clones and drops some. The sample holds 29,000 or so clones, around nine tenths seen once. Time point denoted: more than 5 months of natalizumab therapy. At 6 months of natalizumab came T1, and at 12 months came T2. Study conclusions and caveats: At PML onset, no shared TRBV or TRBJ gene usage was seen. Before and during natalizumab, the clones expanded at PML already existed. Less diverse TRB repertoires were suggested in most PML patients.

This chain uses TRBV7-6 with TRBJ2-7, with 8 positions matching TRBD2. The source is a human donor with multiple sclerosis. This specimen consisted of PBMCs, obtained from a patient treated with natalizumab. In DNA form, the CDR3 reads TGTGCCAGCTCCCGGTCGGGGGGGATGGGTGAGCAGTACTTC. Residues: CASSRSGGMGEQYF.